The clone carrying this TCR beta chain was detected many times. Antigen unknown. It was with unique molecular identifiers that the TCRbeta library was prepared. A single record per CDR3 protein comes from TCRdb applying MiXCR to the PCR reads. The sample lists about 170,000 distinct CDR3 sequences; over 8.5% were seen once. This sample is part of a study of T-cell reconstitution after alpha-beta-depleted transplantation in children. The study's findings and limits: One year after transplant, T-cell counts and diversity came mostly from newly produced T cells. Expanded graft clones numbering several hundred reportedly gave rise to alpha-beta T cells about two months after transplant. After transplant, high TCRbeta diversity at day 60 in some patients arose from surviving recipient T cells and thymic progenitors.

This CDR3 has 15 residues. The V end was cut by 3 bases, the J end by 5 bases, with 16 bases between. Per germline, CDR1 SEHNR and CDR2 FQNEAQ (reference sequence). The origin of this receptor is a boy younger than 10 with acute myeloid leukemia, due to receive a stem cell transplant. This sequence joins TRBV7-9 and TRBJ2-5; no definite D call. The source was PBMCs, collected before TCRalphabeta/CD19-depleted stem cell transplant. CDR3 region: CASSFGWEGAETQYF. The CDR3, as DNA: TGTGCCAGCAGCTTCGGTTGGGAAGGAGCGGAGACCCAGTACTTC.